The 23 T cell receptor beta chains below were found in one sample sequenced in a study of T cell clonality in common variable immunodeficiency (dated by TCRdb to the mid-2010s). Library preparation was by the immunoSEQ multiplex PCR assay. In TCRdb, the immuneACCESS table is reduced to in-frame sequences with V and J assigned. These tables do not hold every clone; where another copy was compared, an unresolved V gene accounts for under half, and the others remain unexplained. This sample has roughly 57,000 clones in the table, none counted a single time. The biggest ten clones account for around 0.8% of the sample. Sequenced input: peripheral blood mononuclear cells. Receptors were obtained from a person aged 18 to 75 in good health.

This clone turned up a few times. The read falls 3 residues short of the CDR3 end, and the missing part is taken from the germline J gene. The rearrangement uses TRBV7-9 and TRBJ1-2, with D maybe TRBD1 (6 bases). The CDR3 is made up of 15 amino acids. CDR1 and CDR2 (germline): SEHNR, FQNEAQ (reference sequence). The CDR3: CASRLTGSSTDTYTF. Partial CDR3 DNA: TGTGCCAGCAGATTAACAGGGTCGAGCACAGATACC.

This clone was recorded many times. The read finishes 3 residues shy of the CDR3 end, and the germline J gene is used to complete it. J is TRBJ1-2 and V is TRBV5-6; D not resolved. CDR3 length equals 14 residues. Trimming removed 3 bases from V and 6 bases from J, with 15 bases in between. CDR1 is SGHDT and CDR2 is YYEEEE in the germline V gene. CDR3: CASSSLTRWNGYTF. The sequenced CDR3 bases are TGTGCCAGCAGCTCCCTGACACGCTGGAATGGC.

In its sample, this clone was seen many times. The observed sequence ends 3 residues before the CDR3 terminus, with the missing tail filled in from the germline J gene. The chain joins TRBV4-1 to TRBJ2-1; 12 bases are shared with TRBD2. J lost 4 bases, V lost 3 bases, and 4 bases had no gene match. Germline CDR1 MGHRA, CDR2 YSYEKL. The CDR3 runs to 16 residues. The CDR3 spells CASSHGLAGSYNEQFF. The CDR3 DNA, read in part, is TGCGCCAGCAGCCACGGACTAGCGGGGTCTTACAATGAG.

This clone was observed many times. The read terminates 3 residues ahead of where the CDR3 ends, so the germline J gene completes it. The rearrangement uses TRBV20-1 and TRBJ2-5; maybe TRBD1 (6 bases). The V end lost 1 base, the J end lost 2 bases, and 17 bases lay between the germline ends. CDR3 length: 16 residues. Germline V gives CDR1 DFQATT, CDR2 SNEGSKA (reference sequence). CDR3: CSARVPIGGVQETQYF. The CDR3 bases that were read are TGCAGTGCTAGAGTTCCTATAGGGGGAGTTCAAGAGACC.

This clone was detected many times. The CDR3 goes on 3 residues after the read ends, and that part is filled in from the germline J gene. The chain links TRBV29-1 to TRBJ1-2; TRBD1 is a possible D gene (5 bases). CDR1 is SQVTM, CDR2 ANQGSEA, per germline. Deletions cut 7 bases from V and 3 bases from J, with 9 bases between. The CDR3 length is 11 residues. The sequenced part of the CDR3 DNA is TGCAGCGGCGGGGGAGACTATGGC. This translates into CSGGGDYG. The whole CDR3 sequence reads CSGGGDYGYTF.

This clone was counted at least ten times. The read is 3 residues too short to cover the CDR3 end, so that end is filled in from the germline J gene. V is TRBV20-1 and J is TRBJ2-1, with D hard to call. The CDR3 sequence is 12 residues long. Germline assignment: CDR1 DFQATT and CDR2 SNEGSKA (reference sequence). V was trimmed by 0 bases and J by 6 bases, leaving 6 bases between them. The CDR3: CSARDPLNEQFF. Partial CDR3 DNA: TGCAGTGCTAGAGACCCCCTCAATGAG.

This clone was seen at least ten times. Read sequence stops 3 residues before the CDR3 end, and the germline J gene provides the missing end. This rearrangement joins TRBV11-2 to TRBJ2-1; 7 nucleotides agree with TRBD1. After removal of 5 bases from V and 8 bases from J, the junction contained 9 bases not matched to a gene. Germline values: CDR1 SGHAT, CDR2 FQNNGV. The CDR3 is made up of 14 amino acids. Partial CDR3 DNA: TGTGCCAGCAGCGCGGTCAGGGGGAGTGATGAG. This codes for CASSAVRGSDE. The entire CDR3 protein reads CASSAVRGSDEQFF.

This clone appeared many times. Coverage ceases 3 residues before the CDR3 finishes, and the germline J gene fills in the end. The chain combines TRBV6-2 or TRBV6-3 with TRBJ1-5; a weak D match, TRBD1 (5 bases). The CDR3 is 15 residues long. Germline V gene sequence: CDR1 MNHEY, CDR2 SVGEGT. The V end lost 2 bases, the J end lost 7 bases, and 15 bases lay between the germline ends. The CDR3 is CASSYGARGGQPQHF. The sequenced part of the CDR3 DNA is TGTGCCAGCAGTTACGGGGCAAGGGGCGGCCAGCCC.

This clone was recorded at least ten times. The read ends 3 residues before the CDR3 terminus; that terminus is restored from the germline J gene. The V call is TRBV5-1, the J call TRBJ2-7; 8 positions match TRBD1. CDR1 is SGHRS and CDR2 is YFSETQ in the germline V gene. With 4 bases clipped from V and 3 bases from J, the junction kept 12 bases outside the gene matches. The CDR3 is 16 residues long. The part of the CDR3 DNA that was read is TGCGCCAGCAGCCCAGGGGGCGGGGACTCCTACTACGAG. It specifies CASSPGGGDSYYE. The entire CDR3 protein reads CASSPGGGDSYYEQYF.

The sequenced CDR3 bases are TGTGCCAGCTCATACATAGCGGGAGTCAGTTCCTACAATGAC. Residues: CASSYIAGVSSYND. The whole CDR3 reads CASSYIAGVSSYNDYTF. This chain connects TRBV18 to TRBJ1-2; D is unresolved. Coverage ceases 3 residues before the CDR3 finishes, and the germline J gene fills in the end. Per the germline V gene, CDR1 is KGHSH and CDR2 is LQKENI. The length of the CDR3 is 17 residues.

This clone was counted ten times or more. The missing CDR3 end, 3 residues past where the read stops, is filled in from the germline J gene. The rearrangement links TRBV28 to TRBJ1-2, with a possible D match to TRBD1 (6 bases). The CDR3 has 14 residues. V was shortened by 7 bases and J by 4 bases, with 16 bases between the two germline ends. CDR1 is MDHEN and CDR2 is SYDVKM in the germline V gene. The part of the CDR3 DNA that was read is TGTGCCAGCATGATGGGGGCGCAGAGCTATGGC. Amino acids: CASMMGAQSYG. The whole CDR3 sequence is CASMMGAQSYGYTF.

This clone was observed many times. The CDR3 is cut off 3 residues early in the read; its end comes from the germline J gene. This chain links TRBV7-2 with TRBJ1-2; D uncertain. Germline CDR1 is SGHTA and CDR2 is FQGNSA. This CDR3 region has 15 residues. The CDR3 protein is CASSLVGQVDGGYTF. Partial CDR3 DNA: TGTGCCAGCAGCTTAGTTGGCCAGGTTGATGGGGGC.

This clone was seen many times. Read sequence stops 3 residues before the CDR3 end, and the germline J gene provides the missing end. The chain has TRBV18 and TRBJ2-7; no definite D call. This CDR3 is built from 13 residues. CDR1 KGHSH and CDR2 LQKENI come from the germline V gene. The ends were cut back, 3 bases at V and 3 bases at J, with 9 bases in the middle. CDR3 amino acids: CASSPAAFYEQYF. CDR3 DNA, as far as it was read: TGTGCCAGCTCACCGGCGGCTTTCTACGAG. Using reference TRBV18 and TRBJ2-7 for the parts outside the CDR3, the full variable domain is NAGVMQNPRHLVRRRGQEARLRCSPMKGHSHVYWYRQLPEEGLKFMVYLQKENIIDESGMPKERFSAEFPKEGPSILRIQQVVRGDSAAYFCASSPAAFYEQYFGPGTRLTVT.

This clone came up many times. The read gets to within 3 residues of the CDR3 end, and the germline J gene fills in the rest. The chain carries TRBV4-2 and TRBJ1-5; D may be TRBD1 (5 bases). Trimming pared 1 base from V and 5 bases from J, leaving 12 bases between. Per germline, CDR1 LGHNA and CDR2 YNFKEQ. The CDR3 covers 15 residues. CDR3 in amino acids: CASSQARRGDQPQHF. The CDR3 bases that were read are TGTGCCAGCAGCCAAGCCCGGAGGGGAGATCAGCCC.

This clone was seen at least ten times. Sequencing ends 3 residues short of the CDR3 end; the germline J gene provides the rest. J is TRBJ2-7 and V is TRBV19; TRBD1 matches at 7 bases. Germline CDR1 is LNHDA and CDR2 is SQIVND (reference sequence). This CDR3 contains 14 residues. The V and J ends lost 3 bases and 4 bases, in that order; junction bases with no gene match: 6. The chain's CDR3 is CASSIRGSLYEQYF. Partial CDR3 DNA: TGTGCCAGTAGTATCAGGGGGTCACTATACGAG.

The table lists this clone with many counts. CDR3 loop: CAAGEGTGELFF. The part of the CDR3 DNA that was read is TGTGCCGCCGGGGAAGGCACCGGGGAG. This chain uses TRBV7-9 with TRBJ2-2; a weak D match, TRBD2 (5 bases). The CDR3 is cut off 3 residues early in the read; its end comes from the germline J gene. The CDR3 spans 12 residues. Germline CDR1 is SEHNR and CDR2 is FQNEAQ (reference sequence). V dropped 11 bases and J dropped 4 bases, with 11 bases sitting between them. The full variable domain, rest sourced from reference TRBV7-9 and TRBJ2-2, is DTGVSQNPRHKITKRGQNVTFRCDPISEHNRLYWYRQTLGQGPEFLTYFQNEAQLEKSRLLSDRFSAERPKGSFSTLEIQRTEQGDSAMYLCAAGEGTGELFFGEGSRLTVL.

Details on this clone: Sequencing ends 3 residues short of the CDR3 end; the germline J gene provides the rest. This sequence joins TRBV18 and TRBJ2-4; D may be TRBD1 (6 bases). CDR1 is KGHSH, CDR2 LQKENI, per germline. The CDR3 consists of 15 residues. The CDR3 region is CASSPDGGHVHGQYF. The covered CDR3 bases are TGTGCCAGCTCACCAGATGGGGGACATGTTCACGGT.

This clone was detected many times. The CDR3 end lies 3 residues beyond the end of the read and is filled in from the germline J gene. The V gene is TRBV5-1, the J gene TRBJ1-1; 7 nucleotides line up with TRBD1. Trimming cost V 3 bases and J 4 bases; bases outside gene matches: 6. Germline V gives CDR1 SGHRS, CDR2 YFSETQ. This CDR3 region has 14 residues. The CDR3 loop is CASSSQGFATEAFF. The covered CDR3 bases are TGCGCCAGCAGCTCACAGGGGTTTGCCACTGAA.

As concerns this clone: The read gets to within 3 residues of the CDR3 end, and the germline J gene fills in the rest. The V gene is TRBV19, the J gene TRBJ1-2; D might be TRBD1 (5 bases). CDR1 is LNHDA and CDR2 is SQIVND in the germline V gene (reference sequence). The CDR3 extends over 12 amino acids. CDR3 bases read: TGTGCCAGTAGTATATCAGGGAACGAC. As protein: CASSISGND. The entire CDR3 reads CASSISGNDYTF.

At least ten counts were recorded for this clone. The CDR3 is cut off 3 residues early in the read; its end comes from the germline J gene. The J gene is TRBJ1-2, the V gene TRBV4-1; 8 nucleotides line up with TRBD1. This CDR3 has 15 residues. The germline V gene has CDR1 MGHRA and CDR2 YSYEKL. With V trimmed by 4 bases and J by 7 bases, 11 bases remained unmatched. The sequenced part of the CDR3 DNA is TGCGCCAGCAGCCCCCGACAGGGGTCCGACTTTGGC. This codes for CASSPRQGSDFG. The entire CDR3 protein is CASSPRQGSDFGYTF.

This clone was counted many times. The observed sequence ends 3 residues before the CDR3 terminus, with the missing tail filled in from the germline J gene. Other DNA sequences within the sample encode an identical CDR3. This chain connects TRBV19 to TRBJ1-3; TRBD1 matches 9 bases. Germline values: CDR1 LNHDA, CDR2 SQIVND (reference sequence). This CDR3 has 17 amino acids. With 4 bases clipped from V and 4 bases from J, the junction kept 11 bases outside the gene matches. The sequenced CDR3 bases are TGTGCCAGTAGTACGCTTCCGGGACAGGGAGCAGGAAACACC. Residues: CASSTLPGQGAGNT. The whole CDR3 region reads CASSTLPGQGAGNTIYF.

This clone was observed many times. The read ends 3 residues early relative to the CDR3; the germline J gene fills the gap. The chain couples TRBV20-1 to TRBJ2-3, with 9 positions matching TRBD2. CDR1 DFQATT and CDR2 SNEGSKA come from the germline V gene (reference sequence). Trimming cost V 0 bases and J 2 bases; bases outside gene matches: 9. The length of the CDR3 is 17 residues. The CDR3 sequence: CSAREVAAGGNTDTQYF. CDR3 bases read: TGCAGTGCTAGAGAAGTCGCGGCGGGGGGGAACACAGATACG.

This clone appeared many times. The read is 3 residues too short to cover the CDR3 end, so that end is filled in from the germline J gene. This rearrangement joins TRBV20-1 to TRBJ2-3, with D unresolved. The CDR3 is made up of 14 amino acids. CDR1 and CDR2 (germline): DFQATT, SNEGSKA (reference sequence). Trimming removed 0 bases from V and 0 bases from J, with 7 bases in between. CDR3 in amino acids: CSAREAPSTDTQYF. Partial CDR3 DNA: TGCAGTGCTAGAGAAGCCCCTAGCACAGATACG.